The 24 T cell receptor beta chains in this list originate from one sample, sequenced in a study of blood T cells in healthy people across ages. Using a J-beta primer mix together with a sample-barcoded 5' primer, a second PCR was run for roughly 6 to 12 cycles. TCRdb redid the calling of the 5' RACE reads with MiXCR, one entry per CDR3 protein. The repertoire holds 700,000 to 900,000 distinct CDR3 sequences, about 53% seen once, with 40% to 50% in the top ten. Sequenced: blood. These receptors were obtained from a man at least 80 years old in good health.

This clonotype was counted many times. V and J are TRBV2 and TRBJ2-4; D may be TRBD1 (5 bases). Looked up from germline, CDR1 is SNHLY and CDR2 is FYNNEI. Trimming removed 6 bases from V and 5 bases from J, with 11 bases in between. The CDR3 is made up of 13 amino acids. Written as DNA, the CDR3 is TGTGCCAGCAGAACAAGGGGCGAAAACATTCAGTACTTC. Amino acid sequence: CASRTRGENIQYF.

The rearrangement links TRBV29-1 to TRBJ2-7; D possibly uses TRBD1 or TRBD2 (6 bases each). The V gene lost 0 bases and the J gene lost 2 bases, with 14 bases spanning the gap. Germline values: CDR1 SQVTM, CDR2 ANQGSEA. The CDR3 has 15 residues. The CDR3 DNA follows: TGCAGCGTTGAAGACATCGGGGGCCAGACCTACGAGCAGTACTTC. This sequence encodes CSVEDIGGQTYEQYF.

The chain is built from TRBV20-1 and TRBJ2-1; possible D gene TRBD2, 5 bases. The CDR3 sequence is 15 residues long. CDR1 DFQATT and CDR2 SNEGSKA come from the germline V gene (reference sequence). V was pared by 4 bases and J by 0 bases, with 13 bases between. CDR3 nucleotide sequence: TGCAGTGCTATTCCCGGGGTAAGCTCCTACAATGAGCAGTTCTTC. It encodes CSAIPGVSSYNEQFF.

The CDR3 DNA reads as TGTGCCAGCAGCTTCGCGGGGCTATTTGGCCGGCGCTATGGCTACACCTTC. Encoded protein: CASSFAGLFGRRYGYTF. The chain combines TRBV13 with TRBJ1-2, with a possible D match to TRBD1 (5 bases). The germline CDR1 and CDR2 sequences are PRHDT and FYEKMQ (reference sequence). V lost 3 bases to trimming and J lost 4 bases, with 21 bases between them. This CDR3 region has 17 residues.

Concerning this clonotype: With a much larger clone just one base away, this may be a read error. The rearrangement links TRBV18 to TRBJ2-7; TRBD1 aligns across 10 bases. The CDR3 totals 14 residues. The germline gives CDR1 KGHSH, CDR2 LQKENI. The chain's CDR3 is CASSPTGGSYGQYF. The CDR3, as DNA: TGTGCCAGCTCACCGACAGGGGGCTCCTACGGGCAGTACTTC.

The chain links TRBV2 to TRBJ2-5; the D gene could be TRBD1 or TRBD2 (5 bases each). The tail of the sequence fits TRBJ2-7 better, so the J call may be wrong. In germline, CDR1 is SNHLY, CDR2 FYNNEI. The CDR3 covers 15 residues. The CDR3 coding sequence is TGTGCCAGCAGTGAAGATGGGGGAATTGGGAACGAGCAGTACTTC. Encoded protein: CASSEDGGIGNEQYF.

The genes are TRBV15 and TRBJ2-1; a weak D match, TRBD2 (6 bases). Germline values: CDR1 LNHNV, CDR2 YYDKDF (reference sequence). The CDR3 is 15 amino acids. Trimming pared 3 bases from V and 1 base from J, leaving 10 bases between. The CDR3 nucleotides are TGTGCCACCAGCAGGGCGCGGGATTCCTACAATGAGCAGTTCTTC. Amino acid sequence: CATSRARDSYNEQFF.

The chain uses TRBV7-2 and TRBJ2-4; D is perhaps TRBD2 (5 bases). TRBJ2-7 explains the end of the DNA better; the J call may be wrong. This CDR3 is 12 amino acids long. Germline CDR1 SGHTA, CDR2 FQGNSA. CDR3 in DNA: TGTGCCAGCAGCCTCCCTAGCTTCGAGCAGTACTTC. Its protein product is CASSLPSFEQYF.

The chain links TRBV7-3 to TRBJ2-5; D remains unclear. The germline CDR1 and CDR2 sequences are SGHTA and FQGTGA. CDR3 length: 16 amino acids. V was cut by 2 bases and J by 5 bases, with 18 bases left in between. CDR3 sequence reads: CASSLYPTRTRETQYF. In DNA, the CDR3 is TGTGCCAGCAGCTTATATCCCACCCGGACCCGGGAGACCCAGTACTTC.

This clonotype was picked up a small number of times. This chain's CDR3 is CASSYTGGGTEAFF. For the CDR3, the DNA is TGCGCCAGCAGCTATACAGGGGGAGGCACTGAAGCTTTCTTT. The chain recombines TRBV5-1 with TRBJ1-1; 8 bases align to TRBD1. This CDR3 spans 14 amino acids. The germline CDR1 and CDR2 sequences are SGHRS and YFSETQ. V shed 3 bases, J shed 4 bases, and the junction held 5 bases outside the gene matches.

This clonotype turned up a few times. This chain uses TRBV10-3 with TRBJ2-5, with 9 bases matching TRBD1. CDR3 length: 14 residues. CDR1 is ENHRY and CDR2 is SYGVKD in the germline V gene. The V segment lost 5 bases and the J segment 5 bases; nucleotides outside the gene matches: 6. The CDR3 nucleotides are TGTGCCATCAGTAGACAGGGGGAATGGGAGACCCAGTACTTC. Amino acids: CAISRQGEWETQYF.

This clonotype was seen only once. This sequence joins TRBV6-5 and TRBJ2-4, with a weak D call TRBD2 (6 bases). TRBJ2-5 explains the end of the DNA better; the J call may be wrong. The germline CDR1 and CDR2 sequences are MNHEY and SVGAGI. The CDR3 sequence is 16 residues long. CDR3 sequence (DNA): TGTGCCAGCAGTGCCAGACTAGGCGGAGGGGAAGAGACCCAGTACTTC. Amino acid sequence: CASSARLGGGEETQYF.

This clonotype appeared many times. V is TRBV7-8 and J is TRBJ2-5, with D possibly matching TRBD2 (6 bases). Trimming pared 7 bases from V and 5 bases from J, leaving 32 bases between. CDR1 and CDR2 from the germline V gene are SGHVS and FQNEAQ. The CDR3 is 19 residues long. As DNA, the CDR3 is TGTGCCAGCACCATGGGAGCGAGCGGGCCTGGATCGGGGAAGGAGACCCAGTACTTC. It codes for CASTMGASGPGSGKETQYF.

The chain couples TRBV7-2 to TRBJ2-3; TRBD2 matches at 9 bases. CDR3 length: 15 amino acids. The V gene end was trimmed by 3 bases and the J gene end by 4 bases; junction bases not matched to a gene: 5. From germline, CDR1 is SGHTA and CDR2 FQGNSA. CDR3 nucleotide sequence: TGTGCCAGCAGCTTGGGCGGGAGGGGCGCAGATACGCAGTATTTT. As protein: CASSLGGRGADTQYF.

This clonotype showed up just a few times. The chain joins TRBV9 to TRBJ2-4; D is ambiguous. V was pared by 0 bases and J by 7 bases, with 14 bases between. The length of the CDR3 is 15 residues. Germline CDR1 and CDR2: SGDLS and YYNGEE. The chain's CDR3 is CASSVGSFGFNIQYF. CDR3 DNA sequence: TGTGCCAGCAGCGTAGGGAGCTTCGGGTTCAACATTCAGTACTTC.

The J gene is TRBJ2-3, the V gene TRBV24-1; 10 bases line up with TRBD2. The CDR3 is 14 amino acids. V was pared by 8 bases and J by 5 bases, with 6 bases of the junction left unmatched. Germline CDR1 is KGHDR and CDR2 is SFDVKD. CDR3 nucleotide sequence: TGTGCCACCACGGCTAGCGGGAGCGTAGATACGCAGTATTTT. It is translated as CATTASGSVDTQYF.

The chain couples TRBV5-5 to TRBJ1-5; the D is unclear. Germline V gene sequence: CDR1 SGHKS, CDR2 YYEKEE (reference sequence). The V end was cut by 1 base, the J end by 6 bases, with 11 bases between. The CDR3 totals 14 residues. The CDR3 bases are TGTGCCAGCAGCTTGCGGGATAGCGGTCAGCCCCAGCATTTT. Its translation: CASSLRDSGQPQHF.

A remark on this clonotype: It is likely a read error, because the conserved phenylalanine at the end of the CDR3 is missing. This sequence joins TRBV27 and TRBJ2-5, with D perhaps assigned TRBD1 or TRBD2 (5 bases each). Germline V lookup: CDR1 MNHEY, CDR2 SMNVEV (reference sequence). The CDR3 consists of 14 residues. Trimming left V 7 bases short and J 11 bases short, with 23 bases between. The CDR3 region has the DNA TGTGCCAGCAACCCCGGTTCGGGGCTTGGGGAGCAGTACTCC. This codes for CASNPGSGLGEQYS.

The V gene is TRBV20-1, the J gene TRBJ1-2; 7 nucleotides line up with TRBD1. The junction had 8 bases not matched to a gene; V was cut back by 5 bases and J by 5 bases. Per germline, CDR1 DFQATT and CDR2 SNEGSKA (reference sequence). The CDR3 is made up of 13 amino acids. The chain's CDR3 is CSARLAGGYGYTF. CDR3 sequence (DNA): TGCAGTGCTCGCCTGGCAGGGGGATATGGCTACACCTTC.

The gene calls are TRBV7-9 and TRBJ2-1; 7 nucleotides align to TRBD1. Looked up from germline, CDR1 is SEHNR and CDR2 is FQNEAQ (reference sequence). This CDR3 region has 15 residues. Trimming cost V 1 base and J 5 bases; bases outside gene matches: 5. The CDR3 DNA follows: TGTGCCAGCAGCTTAGGTGACAGGGCGCACAATGAGCAGTTCTTC. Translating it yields CASSLGDRAHNEQFF.

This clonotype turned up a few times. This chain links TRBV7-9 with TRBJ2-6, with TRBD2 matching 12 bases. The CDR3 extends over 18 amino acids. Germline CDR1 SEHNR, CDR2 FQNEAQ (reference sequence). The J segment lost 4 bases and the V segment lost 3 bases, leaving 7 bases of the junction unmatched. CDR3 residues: CASSFAGTSGLGANVLTF. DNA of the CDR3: TGTGCCAGCAGCTTCGCTGGGACTAGCGGGTTAGGGGCCAACGTCCTGACTTTC.

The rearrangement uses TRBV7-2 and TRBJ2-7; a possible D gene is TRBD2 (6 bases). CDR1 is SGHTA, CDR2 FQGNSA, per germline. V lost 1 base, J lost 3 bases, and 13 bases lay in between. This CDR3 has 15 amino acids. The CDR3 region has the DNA TGTGCCAGCAGCTTAGGCGGGGCCTCTCTCTACGAGCAGTACTTC. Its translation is CASSLGGASLYEQYF.

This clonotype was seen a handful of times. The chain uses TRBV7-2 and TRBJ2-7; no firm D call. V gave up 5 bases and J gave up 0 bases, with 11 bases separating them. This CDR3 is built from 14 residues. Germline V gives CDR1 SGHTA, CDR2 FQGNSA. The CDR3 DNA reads TGTGCCAGCAGCCTACTCGGAGTCTCCTACGAGCAGTACTTC. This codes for CASSLLGVSYEQYF.

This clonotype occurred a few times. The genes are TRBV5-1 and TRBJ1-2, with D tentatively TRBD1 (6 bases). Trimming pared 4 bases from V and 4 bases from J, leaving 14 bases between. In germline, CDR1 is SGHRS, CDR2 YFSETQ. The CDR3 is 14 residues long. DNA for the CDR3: TGCGCCAGCAGCCCGGGAAGGGGGGTCTATGGCTACACCTTC. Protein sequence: CASSPGRGVYGYTF.